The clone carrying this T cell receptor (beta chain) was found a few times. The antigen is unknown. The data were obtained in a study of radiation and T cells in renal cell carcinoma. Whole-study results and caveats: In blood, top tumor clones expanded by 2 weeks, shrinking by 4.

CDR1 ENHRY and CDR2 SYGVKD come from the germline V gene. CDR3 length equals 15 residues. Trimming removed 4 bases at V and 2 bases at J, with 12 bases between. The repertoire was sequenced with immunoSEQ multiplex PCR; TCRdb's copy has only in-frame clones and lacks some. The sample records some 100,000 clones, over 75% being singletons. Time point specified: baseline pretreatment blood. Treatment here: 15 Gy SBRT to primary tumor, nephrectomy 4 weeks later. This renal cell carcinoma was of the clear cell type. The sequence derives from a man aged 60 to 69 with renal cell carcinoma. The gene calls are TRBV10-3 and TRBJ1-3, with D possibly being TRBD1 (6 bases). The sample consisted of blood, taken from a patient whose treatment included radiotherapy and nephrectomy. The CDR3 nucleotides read TGTGCCATCAGTGGTCCGACAGGAGCTGGAAACACCATATATTTT. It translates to CAISGPTGAGNTIYF.